The 14 T cell receptor beta chains below were found in one sample sequenced in a study of T-cell reconstitution after alpha-beta-depleted transplantation in children. TCRbeta library preparation incorporated unique molecular identifiers. TCRdb redid the calling of the PCR reads with MiXCR, one entry per CDR3 protein. The repertoire holds about 580,000 distinct CDR3 sequences, with 20% to 25% as singletons. The specimen was PBMCs, mostly from graft donor cells, collected 360 days after TCRalphabeta/CD19-depleted stem cell transplant. The receptors derive from a boy in the first two years of life who had a stem cell transplant for acute myeloid leukemia, so the T cells may come from the graft donor.

This clonotype was counted at least ten times. CDR3 sequence reads: CSARGQGTGELFF. The CDR3 coding sequence is TGCAGTGCTAGAGGGCAGGGGACCGGGGAGCTGTTTTTT. The chain combines TRBV20-1 with TRBJ2-2; TRBD1 might be the D (6 bases). Trimming took 1 base from V and 5 from J, leaving 8 bases between them. Germline V gene lookup returns CDR1 DFQATT and CDR2 SNEGSKA (reference sequence). The CDR3 totals 13 residues.

DNA of the CDR3: TGTGCCGGGGGACTTGGAGGCGAGCAGTACTTC. Protein sequence: CAGGLGGEQYF. This chain joins TRBV6-2 or TRBV6-3 and TRBJ2-7, with a possible D match to TRBD2 (6 bases). The CDR3 has 11 residues. CDR1 is MNHEY, CDR2 SVGEGT, per germline. Trimming removed 11 bases from V and 6 bases from J, with 14 bases in between.

The sample holds a few counts of this clonotype. The V and J genes are TRBV2 and TRBJ2-5; 8 nucleotides match TRBD2. Trimming at V came to 10 bases and at J to 3 bases, leaving 10 bases not matched to a gene. In germline, CDR1 is SNHLY, CDR2 FYNNEI. CDR3 size: 14 residues. In DNA form, the CDR3 reads TGTGCCATCTTAGCGGGGATTACTAAAGAGACCCAGTACTTC. Protein sequence: CAILAGITKETQYF.

This clonotype was detected many times. V is TRBV12-3 or TRBV12-4 and J is TRBJ2-2; 15 nucleotides align to TRBD2. The CDR3 is 18 residues long. V was clipped by 3 bases and J by 2 bases; unmatched bases: 4. CDR3 sequence (DNA): TGTGCCAGCAGTTTCCAGGGACTAGCGGGGGGAAACACCGGGGAGCTGTTTTTT. Protein: CASSFQGLAGGNTGELFF.

This clonotype has only a few counts. DNA for the CDR3: TGCGCCAGCAGCGCTAGCGGGGGGCGCTACAATGAGCAGTTCTTC. It codes for CASSASGGRYNEQFF. The chain employs TRBV5-1 and TRBJ2-1; 11 nucleotides match TRBD2. There are 15 residues in the CDR3. V was pared by 4 bases and J by 3 bases, with 3 bases of the junction left unmatched. Germline V CDR1 and CDR2: SGHRS, YFSETQ.

This clonotype was detected once. V gene TRBV7-2 combines with J gene TRBJ2-3; 10 nucleotides align to TRBD2. The CDR3 spans 17 residues. Per germline, CDR1 SGHTA and CDR2 FQGNSA. V trimming: 1 base; J trimming: 4 bases; junction bases outside the gene matches: 8. The DNA for the CDR3 is TGTGCCAGCAGCTTAGGTCCAGCGGGGGGGCCCGCAGATACGCAGTATTTT. It translates to CASSLGPAGGPADTQYF.

The chain has TRBV7-9 and TRBJ2-3; 7 nucleotides agree with TRBD2. This CDR3 has 13 amino acids. Germline CDR1 is SEHNR and CDR2 is FQNEAQ (reference sequence). V was clipped by 5 bases and J by 9 bases; unmatched bases: 8. CDR3 protein: CASSKEGRGTQYF. The CDR3, as DNA: TGTGCCAGCAGCAAAGAAGGGCGGGGGACGCAGTATTTT.

As regards this clonotype: The junction departs from germline at one end; a sequencing error may be responsible. This rearrangement joins TRBV6-5 to TRBJ2-5, with 12 positions matching TRBD2. In germline, CDR1 is MNHEY, CDR2 SVGAGI. CDR3 length equals 17 residues. The CDR3 nucleotides read TGTGCCAGCAGTTACCTACTGCGACTACTAGCGGGGGGCCCCTTGTCCTTC. Translating it yields CASSYLLRLLAGGPLSF.

The genes are TRBV5-1 and TRBJ2-5; tentative D call: TRBD2 (5 bases). The CDR3 contains 17 residues. With 0 bases removed from V and 6 bases from J, the gap between germline ends came to 21 bases. From germline, CDR1 is SGHRS and CDR2 YFSETQ. Here the CDR3 reads CASSLERAGWFKKTQYF. For the CDR3, the DNA is TGCGCCAGCAGCTTGGAGAGGGCAGGCTGGTTTAAGAAGACCCAGTACTTC.

This clonotype was seen ten or more times. The genes are TRBV7-2 and TRBJ2-7, with TRBD1 matching 12 bases. This CDR3 has 15 amino acids. The J segment lost 2 bases and the V segment lost 5 bases, leaving 4 bases of the junction unmatched. Germline CDR1 SGHTA, CDR2 FQGNSA. CDR3 DNA: TGTGCCAGCAGCGGGGACAGGGGGCTAACCTACGAGCAGTACTTC. Its protein product is CASSGDRGLTYEQYF.

The rearrangement uses TRBV20-1 and TRBJ2-3; TRBD2 aligns across 11 bases. V was pared by 3 bases and J by 2 bases, with 4 bases of the junction left unmatched. This CDR3 is built from 15 residues. Germline-derived CDR1 and CDR2 are DFQATT and SNEGSKA (reference sequence). In DNA form, the CDR3 reads TGCAGTGCTAGTCTAGCGGGGGGTTTCACAGATACGCAGTATTTT. Translation gives CSASLAGGFTDTQYF.

This clonotype was recorded many times. The gene calls are TRBV20-1 and TRBJ2-5; no definite D call. The CDR3 runs to 14 residues. Trimming left V 4 bases short and J 1 base short, with 13 bases between. Germline CDR1 reads DFQATT; CDR2 reads SNEGSKA (reference sequence). The CDR3 DNA reads as TGCAGTGCTAACTTACGGACGGGCCAAGAGACCCAGTACTTC. Amino acids: CSANLRTGQETQYF.

The chain has TRBV7-9 and TRBJ2-5; D gene ambiguous. From germline, CDR1 is SEHNR and CDR2 FQNEAQ (reference sequence). The V and J ends lost 3 bases and 7 bases respectively, with 9 bases between them. The CDR3 runs to 12 residues. DNA for the CDR3: TGTGCCAGCAGCTTTCTACTCGGGACCCAGTACTTC. It specifies CASSFLLGTQYF.

This clonotype was counted between two and nine times. The J gene is TRBJ1-1, the V gene TRBV2; 7 bases are a match to TRBD1. The J segment lost 1 base and the V segment lost 8 bases, leaving 4 bases of the junction unmatched. This CDR3 is built from 13 residues. The germline V gene has CDR1 SNHLY and CDR2 FYNNEI. The CDR3 DNA is TGTGCCAGCCATCAGGGGGAGAACACTGAAGCTTTCTTT. Translating it yields CASHQGENTEAFF.